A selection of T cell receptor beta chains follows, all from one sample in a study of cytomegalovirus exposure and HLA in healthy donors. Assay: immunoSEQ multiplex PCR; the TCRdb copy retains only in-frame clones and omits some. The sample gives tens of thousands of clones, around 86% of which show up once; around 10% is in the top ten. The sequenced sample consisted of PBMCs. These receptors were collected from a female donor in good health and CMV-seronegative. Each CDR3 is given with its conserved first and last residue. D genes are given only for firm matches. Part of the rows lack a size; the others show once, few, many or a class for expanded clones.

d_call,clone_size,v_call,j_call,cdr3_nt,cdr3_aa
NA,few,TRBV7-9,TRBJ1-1,TGTGCCAGCAGCTTAACAGGGGAAGCTTTCTTT,CASSLTGEAFF
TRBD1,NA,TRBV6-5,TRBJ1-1,TGTGCCAGCAGTTACTCAAGCTACCGGGACAGAAACGAAGCTTTCTTT,CASSYSSYRDRNEAFF
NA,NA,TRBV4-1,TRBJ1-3,TGCGCCAGCAGCCCACTAGGTGTTGAATCTGGAAACACCATATATTTT,CASSPLGVESGNTIYF
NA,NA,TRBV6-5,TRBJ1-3,TGTGCCAGCAGTTACACGGCGGAGAGGTTGGGAAACACCATATATTTT,CASSYTAERLGNTIYF
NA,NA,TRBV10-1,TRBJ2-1,TGCGCCTTAGAATCGGCTAGCTCCTACAATGAGCAGTTCTTC,CALESASSYNEQFF
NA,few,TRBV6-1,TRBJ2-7,TGTGCCAGCAGTGAAGCGCTTCCCGGGAACTCCTACGAGCAGTACTTC,CASSEALPGNSYEQYF
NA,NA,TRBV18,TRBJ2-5,TGTGCCAGCTCACAGAACCCGGGTCACCAAGAGACCCAGTACTTC,CASSQNPGHQETQYF
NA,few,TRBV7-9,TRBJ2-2,TGTGCCAGCAGCTCGCAGAGGGGGGGACCGAACACCGGGGAGCTGTTTTTT,CASSSQRGGPNTGELFF
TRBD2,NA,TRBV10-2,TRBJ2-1,TGCGCCAGCAGTGAGTGGCGGACTAGCGGTGTCTTC,CASSEWRTSGVF
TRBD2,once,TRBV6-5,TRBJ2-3,TGTGCCAGCAGTGCCTACTCGGGGGGTACGCAGTATTTT,CASSAYSGGTQYF
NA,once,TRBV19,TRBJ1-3,TGTGCCAGTAGCTCCCAGTCGTGGGGGGCTGGAAACACCATATATTTT,CASSSQSWGAGNTIYF
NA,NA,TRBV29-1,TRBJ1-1,TGCAGCGTTGCGGGGGGAAGTGGACATCCGAACACTGAAGCTTTCTTT,CSVAGGSGHPNTEAFF
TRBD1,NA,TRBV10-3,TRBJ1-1,TGTGCCATCAGACAGACAGGGTCAACTGAAGCTTTCTTT,CAIRQTGSTEAFF
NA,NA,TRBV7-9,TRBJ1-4,TGTGCCAGCAGCCCCACAGGCTTTGAAAAACTGTTTTTT,CASSPTGFEKLFF